This T cell receptor (beta chain) was documented in a study of blood T cell repertoires in COVID-19. The overall study: Samples came from the United States, Italy and Spain, spanning acute and convalescent COVID-19. T cells, B-cell-depleted T cells, or PBMCs provided the cDNA or gDNA that served as material.

Repertoires were generated with immunoSEQ multiplex PCR, while TCRdb's copy carries only in-frame clones and drops some. There are about 200,000 clones in the sample; roughly 87% occur only once, and around 2.4% lies in the top ten. Individuals aged about 18 to 89 years were recruited from fewer than 30 US areas. Participant reports of clinical history set cohort assignment. Germline-derived CDR1 and CDR2 are SGHTA and FQGNSA. There are 13 residues in the CDR3. The V gene lost 4 bases and the J gene lost 3 bases, with 10 bases spanning the gap. The rearrangement joins TRBV7-2 to TRBJ2-7, with D unclear. Specimen: PBMCs or T cells enriched from blood (not recorded which). This TCR was sampled from a woman aged 25 to 45 who had recovered from COVID-19. CDR3 nucleotide sequence: TGTGCCAGCAGCTCAAAAACTAACTACGAGCAGTACTTC. Encoded protein: CASSSKTNYEQYF.